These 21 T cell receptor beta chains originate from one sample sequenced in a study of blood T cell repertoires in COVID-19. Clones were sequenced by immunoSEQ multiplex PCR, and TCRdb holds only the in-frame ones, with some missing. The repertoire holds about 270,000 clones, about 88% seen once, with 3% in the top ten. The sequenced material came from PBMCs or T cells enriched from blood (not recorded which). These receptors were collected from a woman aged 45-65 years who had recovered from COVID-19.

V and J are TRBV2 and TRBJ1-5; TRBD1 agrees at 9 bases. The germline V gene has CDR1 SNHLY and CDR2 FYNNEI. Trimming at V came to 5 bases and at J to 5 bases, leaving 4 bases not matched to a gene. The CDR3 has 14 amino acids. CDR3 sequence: CASSFGQGYQPQHF. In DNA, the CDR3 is TGTGCCAGCAGTTTCGGACAGGGGTATCAGCCCCAGCATTTT.

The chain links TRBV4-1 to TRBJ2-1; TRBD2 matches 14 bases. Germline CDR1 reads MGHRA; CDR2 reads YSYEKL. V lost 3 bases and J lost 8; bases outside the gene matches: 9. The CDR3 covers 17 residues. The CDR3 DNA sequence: TGCGCCAGCAGCCAGGGGAGGACTAGCGGGAGGAGCGATGAGCAGTTCTTC. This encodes CASSQGRTSGRSDEQFF.

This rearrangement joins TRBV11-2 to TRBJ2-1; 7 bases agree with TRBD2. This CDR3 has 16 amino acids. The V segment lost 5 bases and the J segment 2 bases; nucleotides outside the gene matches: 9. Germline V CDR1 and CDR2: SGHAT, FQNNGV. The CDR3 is CASSLRAGTTYNEQFF. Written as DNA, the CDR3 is TGTGCCAGCAGCCTTAGAGCCGGGACTACCTACAATGAGCAGTTCTTC.

CDR3 sequence: CSAKTGTGNTIYF. The CDR3 DNA reads as TGCAGCGCCAAGACAGGGACTGGAAACACCATATATTTT. The chain is built from TRBV29-1 and TRBJ1-3; 7 positions agree with TRBD1. This CDR3 contains 13 residues. J lost 2 bases, V lost 7 bases, and 5 bases had no gene match. Germline CDR1 SQVTM, CDR2 ANQGSEA. The full variable domain, completed using reference TRBV29-1 and TRBJ1-3, is SAVISQKPSRDICQRGTSLTIQCQVDSQVTMMFWYRQQPGQSLTLIATANQGSEATYESGFVIDKFPISRPNLTFSTLTVSNMSPEDSSIYLCSAKTGTGNTIYFGEGSWLTVV.

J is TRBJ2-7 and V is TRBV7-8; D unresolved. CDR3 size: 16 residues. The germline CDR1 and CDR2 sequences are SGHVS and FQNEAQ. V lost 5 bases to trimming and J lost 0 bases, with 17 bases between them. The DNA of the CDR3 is TGTGCCAGCAGCACCACCGCGGAGTCGGGCTCCTACGAGCAGTACTTC. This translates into CASSTTAESGSYEQYF.

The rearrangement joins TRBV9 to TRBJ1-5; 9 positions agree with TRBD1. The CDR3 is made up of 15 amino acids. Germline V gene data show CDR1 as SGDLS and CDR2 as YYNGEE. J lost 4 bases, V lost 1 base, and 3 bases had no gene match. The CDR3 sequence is CASSVTGGANQPQHF. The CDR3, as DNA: TGTGCCAGCAGCGTAACAGGGGGCGCAAATCAGCCCCAGCATTTT.

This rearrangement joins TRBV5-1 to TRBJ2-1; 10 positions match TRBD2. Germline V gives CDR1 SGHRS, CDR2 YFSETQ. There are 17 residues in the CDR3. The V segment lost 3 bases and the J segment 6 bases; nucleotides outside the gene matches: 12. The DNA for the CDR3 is TGCGCCAGCAGCTCTGCTGTGCTAGCGGGAGCTTTCAATGAGCAGTTCTTC. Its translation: CASSSAVLAGAFNEQFF.

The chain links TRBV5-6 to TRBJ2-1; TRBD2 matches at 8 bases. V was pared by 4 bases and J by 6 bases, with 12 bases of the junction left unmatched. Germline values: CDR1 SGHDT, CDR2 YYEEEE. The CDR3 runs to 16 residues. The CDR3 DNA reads TGTGCCAGCAGCAAAATAGCGGGAATGGGGTTCAATGAGCAGTTCTTC. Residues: CASSKIAGMGFNEQFF.

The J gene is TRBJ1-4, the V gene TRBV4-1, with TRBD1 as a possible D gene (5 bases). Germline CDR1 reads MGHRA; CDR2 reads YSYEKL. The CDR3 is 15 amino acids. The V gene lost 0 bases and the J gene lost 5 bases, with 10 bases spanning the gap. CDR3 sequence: CASSQEAQGNEKLFF. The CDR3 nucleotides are TGCGCCAGCAGCCAAGAGGCTCAGGGAAATGAAAAACTGTTTTTT.

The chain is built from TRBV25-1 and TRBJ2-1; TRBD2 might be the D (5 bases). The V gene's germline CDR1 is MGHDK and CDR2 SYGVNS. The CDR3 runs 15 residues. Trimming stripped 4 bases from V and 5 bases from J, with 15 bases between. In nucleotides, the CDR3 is TGTGCCAGCAGTGGTCGGAGGAGCGGCAACAATGAGCAGTTCTTC. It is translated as CASSGRRSGNNEQFF. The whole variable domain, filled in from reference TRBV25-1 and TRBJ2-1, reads EADIYQTPRYLVIGTGKKITLECSQTMGHDKMYWYQQDPGMELHLIHYSYGVNSTEKGDLSSESTVSRIRTEHFPLTLESARPSHTSQYLCASSGRRSGNNEQFFGPGTRLTVL.

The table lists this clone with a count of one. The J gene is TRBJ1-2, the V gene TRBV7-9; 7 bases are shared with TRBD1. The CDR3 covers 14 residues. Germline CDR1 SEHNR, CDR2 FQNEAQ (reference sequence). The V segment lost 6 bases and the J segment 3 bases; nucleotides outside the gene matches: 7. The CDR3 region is CASRSNTGDYGYTF. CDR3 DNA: TGTGCCAGCAGGTCGAACACAGGGGACTATGGCTACACCTTC.

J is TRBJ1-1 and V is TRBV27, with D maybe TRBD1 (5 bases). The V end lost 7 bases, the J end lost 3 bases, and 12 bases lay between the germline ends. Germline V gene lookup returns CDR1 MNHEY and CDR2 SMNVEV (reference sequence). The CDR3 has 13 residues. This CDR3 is CASMRGKDTEAFF. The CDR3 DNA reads TGTGCCAGCATGCGGGGGAAGGACACTGAAGCTTTCTTT.

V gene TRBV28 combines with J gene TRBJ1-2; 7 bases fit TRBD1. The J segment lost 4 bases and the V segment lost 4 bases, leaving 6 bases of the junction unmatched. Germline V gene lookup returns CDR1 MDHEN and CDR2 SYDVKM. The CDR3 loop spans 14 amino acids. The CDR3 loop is CASSSRQGGYGYTF. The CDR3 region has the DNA TGTGCCAGCAGTTCTAGACAGGGTGGCTATGGCTACACCTTC.

The CDR3 loop is CAISDRGFDEQYF. The CDR3 coding sequence is TGTGCCATCAGTGACCGGGGGTTCGACGAGCAGTACTTC. The rearrangement links TRBV10-3 to TRBJ2-7, with TRBD2 as a possible D gene (6 bases). The ends were cut back, 3 bases at V and 5 bases at J, with 11 bases in the middle. CDR3 length: 13 residues. Germline V CDR1 and CDR2: ENHRY, SYGVKD.

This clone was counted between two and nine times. The chain's CDR3 is CASTKRQLYGYTF. CDR3 nucleotide sequence: TGTGCCAGCACCAAACGACAGCTCTATGGCTACACCTTC. The V gene is TRBV28, the J gene TRBJ1-2, with a weak D call TRBD1 (5 bases). V was pared by 7 bases and J by 4 bases, with 13 bases between. The germline gives CDR1 MDHEN, CDR2 SYDVKM. CDR3 size: 13 residues.

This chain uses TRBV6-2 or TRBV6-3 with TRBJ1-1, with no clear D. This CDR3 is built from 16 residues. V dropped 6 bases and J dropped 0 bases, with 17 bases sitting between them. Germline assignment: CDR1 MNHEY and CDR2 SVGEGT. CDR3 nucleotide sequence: TGTGCCAGCAGCCTCTCCCGGTTTTTCATGAACACTGAAGCTTTCTTT. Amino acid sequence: CASSLSRFFMNTEAFF.

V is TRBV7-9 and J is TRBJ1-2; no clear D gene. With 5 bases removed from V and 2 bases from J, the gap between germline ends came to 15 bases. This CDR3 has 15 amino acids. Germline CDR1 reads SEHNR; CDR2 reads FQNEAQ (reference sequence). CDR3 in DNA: TGTGCCAGCAGCGCGGGAGGCAGAAAAAACTATGGCTACACCTTC. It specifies CASSAGGRKNYGYTF.

The CDR3 spells CSASSSGSSSYEQYF. The CDR3 nucleotides read TGCAGTGCTAGTTCTAGCGGGTCGAGCTCCTACGAGCAGTACTTC. This rearrangement joins TRBV20-1 to TRBJ2-7; 8 nucleotides match TRBD2. The ends lost 3 bases at V and 0 bases at J; junction bases unmatched: 7. The CDR3 extends over 15 amino acids. Germline CDR1 is DFQATT and CDR2 is SNEGSKA (reference sequence).

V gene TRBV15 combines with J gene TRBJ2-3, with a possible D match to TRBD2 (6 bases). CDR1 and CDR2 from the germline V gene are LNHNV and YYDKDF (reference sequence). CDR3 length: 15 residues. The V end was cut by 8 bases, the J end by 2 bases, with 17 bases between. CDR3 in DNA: TGTGCCACCGTCGTCGGGGGATCTCTCACAGATACGCAGTATTTT. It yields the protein CATVVGGSLTDTQYF.

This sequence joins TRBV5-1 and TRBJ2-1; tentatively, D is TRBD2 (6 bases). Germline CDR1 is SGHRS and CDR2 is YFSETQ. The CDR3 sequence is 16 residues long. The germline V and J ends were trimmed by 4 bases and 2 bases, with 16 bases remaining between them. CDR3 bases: TGCGCCAGCAGCCCGGGACTGCCCCCCCCCTACAATGAGCAGTTCTTC. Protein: CASSPGLPPPYNEQFF.

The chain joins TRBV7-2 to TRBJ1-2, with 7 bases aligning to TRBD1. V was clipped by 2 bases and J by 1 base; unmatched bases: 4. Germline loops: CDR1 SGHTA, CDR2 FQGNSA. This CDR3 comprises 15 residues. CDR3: CASSLNTGVNYGYTF. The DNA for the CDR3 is TGTGCCAGCAGCTTAAATACAGGGGTTAACTATGGCTACACCTTC.